This T cell receptor beta chain was identified during a study of T cell responses to AZD1222 COVID-19 vaccine. Study-level findings and limits: Of the AZD1222 recipients, only 5 or 6 were seropositive at baseline. Receipt of two AZD1222 doses was followed by a rise in Spike-specific TCR breadth and depth. Reportedly, nearly half the spike-specific TCRs target unmutated variant regions.

Produced via immunoSEQ multiplex PCR; TCRdb's table is partial and in-frame only. Of 140,000 to 150,000 clones listed, approximately 90% were seen once; the top ten hold around 3.8%. This CDR3 contains 15 residues. V lost 0 bases and J 2 bases, leaving 10 bases between the germline ends. CDR1 SGHTA and CDR2 FQGNSA come from the germline V gene. On this clone: Its target is not known.

This specimen was peripheral blood, taken 28 days after the second AZD1222 dose. This receptor was obtained from an adult who received the AZD1222 COVID-19 vaccine. V gene TRBV7-2 combines with J gene TRBJ2-5, with D unresolved. Here the CDR3 DNA reads TGTGCCAGCAGCTTAGCGACGGTGGCGCAAGAGACCCAGTACTTC. Residues: CASSLATVAQETQYF.